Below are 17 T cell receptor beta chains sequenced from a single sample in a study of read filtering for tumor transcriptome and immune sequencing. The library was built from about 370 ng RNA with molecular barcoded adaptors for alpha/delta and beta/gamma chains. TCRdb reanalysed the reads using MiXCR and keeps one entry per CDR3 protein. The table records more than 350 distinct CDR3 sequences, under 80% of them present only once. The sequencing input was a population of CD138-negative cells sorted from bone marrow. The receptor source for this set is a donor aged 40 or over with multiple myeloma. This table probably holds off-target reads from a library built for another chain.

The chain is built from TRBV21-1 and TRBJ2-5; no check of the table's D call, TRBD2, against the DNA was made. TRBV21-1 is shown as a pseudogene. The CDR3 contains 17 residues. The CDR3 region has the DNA TGTGCCAGCAGCAAGATAGGGACTAGCGGGAGTGGAGAGACCCAGTACTTC. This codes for CASSKIGTSGSGETQYF.

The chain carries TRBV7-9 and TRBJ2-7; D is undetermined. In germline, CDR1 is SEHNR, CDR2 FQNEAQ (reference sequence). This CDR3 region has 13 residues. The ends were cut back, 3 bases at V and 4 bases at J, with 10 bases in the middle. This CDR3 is CASSFSSPYEQYF. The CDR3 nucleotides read TGTGCCAGCAGCTTTTCGTCTCCTTACGAGCAGTACTTC.

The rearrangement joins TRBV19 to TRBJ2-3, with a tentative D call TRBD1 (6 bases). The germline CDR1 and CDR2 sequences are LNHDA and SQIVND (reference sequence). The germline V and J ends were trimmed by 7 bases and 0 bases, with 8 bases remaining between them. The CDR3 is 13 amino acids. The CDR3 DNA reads TGTGCCAGTACGGGACATAGCACAGATACGCAGTATTTT. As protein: CASTGHSTDTQYF. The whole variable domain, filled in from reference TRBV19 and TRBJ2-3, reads DGGITQSPKYLFRKEGQNVTLSCEQNLNHDAMYWYRQDPGQGLRLIYYSQIVNDFQKGDIAEGYSVSREKKESFPLTVTSAQKNPTAFYLCASTGHSTDTQYFGPGTRLTVL.

CDR3 sequence reads: CASSKAVSYYEQYF. The CDR3 bases are TGTGCCAGTAGTAAAGCAGTTTCTTACTACGAGCAGTACTTC. This sequence joins TRBV19 and TRBJ2-7; D is unresolved. CDR3 length: 14 residues. Trimming left V 4 bases short and J 3 bases short, with 13 bases between. Per the germline V gene, CDR1 is LNHDA and CDR2 is SQIVND (reference sequence).

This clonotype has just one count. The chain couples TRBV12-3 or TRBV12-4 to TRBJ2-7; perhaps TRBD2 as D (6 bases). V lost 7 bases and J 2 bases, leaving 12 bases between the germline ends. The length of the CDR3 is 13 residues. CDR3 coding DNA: TGTGCCAGCAATCATGGGGGGACCTACGAGCAGTACTTC. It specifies CASNHGGTYEQYF.

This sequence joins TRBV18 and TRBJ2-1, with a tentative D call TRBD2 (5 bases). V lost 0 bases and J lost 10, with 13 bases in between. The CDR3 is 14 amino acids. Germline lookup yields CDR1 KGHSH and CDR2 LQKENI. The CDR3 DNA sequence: TGTGCCAGCTCACCACCGTCGGGGTGGCGAGAGCAGTTCTTC. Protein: CASSPPSGWREQFF. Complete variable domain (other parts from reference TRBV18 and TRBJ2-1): NAGVMQNPRHLVRRRGQEARLRCSPMKGHSHVYWYRQLPEEGLKFMVYLQKENIIDESGMPKERFSAEFPKEGPSILRIQQVVRGDSAAYFCASSPPSGWREQFFGPGTRLTVL.

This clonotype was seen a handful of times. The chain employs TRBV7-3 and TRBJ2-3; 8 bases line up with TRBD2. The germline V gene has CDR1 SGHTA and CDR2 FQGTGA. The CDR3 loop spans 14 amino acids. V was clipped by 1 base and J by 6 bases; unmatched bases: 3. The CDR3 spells CASSLIGRADTQYF. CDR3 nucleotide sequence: TGTGCCAGCAGCTTAATCGGGAGGGCCGATACGCAGTATTTT. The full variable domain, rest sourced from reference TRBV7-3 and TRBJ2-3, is GAGVSQTPSNKVTEKGKYVELRCDPISGHTALYWYRQSLGQGPEFLIYFQGTGAADDSGLPNDRFFAVRPEGSVSTLKIQRTERGDSAVYLCASSLIGRADTQYFGPGTRLTVL.

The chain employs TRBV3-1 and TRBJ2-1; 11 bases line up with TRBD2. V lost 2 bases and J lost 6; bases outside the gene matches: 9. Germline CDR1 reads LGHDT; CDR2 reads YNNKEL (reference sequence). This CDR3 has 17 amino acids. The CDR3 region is CASSQLAGGPSPNEQFF. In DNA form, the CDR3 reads TGTGCCAGCAGCCAACTAGCGGGAGGTCCTAGCCCCAATGAGCAGTTCTTC.

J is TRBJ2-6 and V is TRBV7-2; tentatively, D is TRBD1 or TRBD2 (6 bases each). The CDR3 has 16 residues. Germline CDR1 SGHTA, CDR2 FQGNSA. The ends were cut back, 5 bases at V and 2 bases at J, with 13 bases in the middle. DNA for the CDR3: TGTGCCAGCAGCAACCAGGGGACTCCTGGGGCCAACGTCCTGACTTTC. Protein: CASSNQGTPGANVLTF.

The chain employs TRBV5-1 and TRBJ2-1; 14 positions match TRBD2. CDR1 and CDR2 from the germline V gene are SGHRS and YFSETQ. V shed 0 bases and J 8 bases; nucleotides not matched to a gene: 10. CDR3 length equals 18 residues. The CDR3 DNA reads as TGCGCCAGCAGCTTGGAAGGACTAGCGGGAGGCCCCTCGGATGAGCAGTTCTTC. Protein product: CASSLEGLAGGPSDEQFF.

DNA of the CDR3: TGTGCCAGCAGTTCCCCAGGGGCGCTCTACGAGCAGTACTTC. Protein sequence: CASSSPGALYEQYF. V is TRBV28 and J is TRBJ2-7; possibly TRBD1 for D (6 bases). From germline, CDR1 is MDHEN and CDR2 SYDVKM. V lost 4 bases and J lost 3, with 13 bases in between. The CDR3 loop spans 14 amino acids. Drawing the rest from reference TRBV28 and TRBJ2-7, the complete variable domain is DVKVTQSSRYLVKRTGEKVFLECVQDMDHENMFWYRQDPGLGLRLIYFSYDVKMKEKGDIPEGYSVSREKKERFSLILESASTNQTSMYLCASSSPGALYEQYFGPGTRLTVT.

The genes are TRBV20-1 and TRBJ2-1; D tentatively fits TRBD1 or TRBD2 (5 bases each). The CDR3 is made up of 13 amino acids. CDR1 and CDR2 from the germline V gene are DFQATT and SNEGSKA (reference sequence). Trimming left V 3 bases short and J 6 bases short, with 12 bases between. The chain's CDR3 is CSASPGPLNEQFF. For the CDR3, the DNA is TGCAGTGCTAGCCCGGGACCCCTCAATGAGCAGTTCTTC.

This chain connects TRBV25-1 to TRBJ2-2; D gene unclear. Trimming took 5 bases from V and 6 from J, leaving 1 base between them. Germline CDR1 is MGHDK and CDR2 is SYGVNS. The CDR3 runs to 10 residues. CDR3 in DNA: TGTGCCAGCAGTTCCGGGGAGCTGTTTTTT. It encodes CASSSGELFF.

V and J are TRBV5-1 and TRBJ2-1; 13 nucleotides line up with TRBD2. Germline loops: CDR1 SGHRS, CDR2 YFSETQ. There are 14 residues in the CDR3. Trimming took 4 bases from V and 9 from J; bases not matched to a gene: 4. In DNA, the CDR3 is TGCGCCAGCAGCGGACTAGCGGGAGCGGTTGAGCAGTTCTTC. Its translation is CASSGLAGAVEQFF.

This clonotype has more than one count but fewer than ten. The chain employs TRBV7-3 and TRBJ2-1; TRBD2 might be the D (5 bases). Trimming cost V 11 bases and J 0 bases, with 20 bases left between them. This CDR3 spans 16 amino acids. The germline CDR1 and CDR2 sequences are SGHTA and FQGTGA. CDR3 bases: TGTGCCTCCTCCCTAGAGGGCCCGAGCTCCTACAATGAGCAGTTCTTC. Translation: CASSLEGPSSYNEQFF.

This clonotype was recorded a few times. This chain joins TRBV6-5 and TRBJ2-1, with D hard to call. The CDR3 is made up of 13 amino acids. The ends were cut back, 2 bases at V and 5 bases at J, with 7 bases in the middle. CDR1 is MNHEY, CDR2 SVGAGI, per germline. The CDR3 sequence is CASSYGPHNEQFF. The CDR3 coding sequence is TGTGCCAGCAGTTACGGACCGCACAATGAGCAGTTCTTC.

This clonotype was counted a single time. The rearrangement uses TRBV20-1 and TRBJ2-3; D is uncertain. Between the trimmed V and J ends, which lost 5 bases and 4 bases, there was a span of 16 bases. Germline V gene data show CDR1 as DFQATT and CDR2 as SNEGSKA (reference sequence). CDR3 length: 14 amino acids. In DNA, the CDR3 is TGCAGTGCTCAGGTTCTGACCCTCTCAGATACGCAGTATTTT. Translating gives CSAQVLTLSDTQYF.